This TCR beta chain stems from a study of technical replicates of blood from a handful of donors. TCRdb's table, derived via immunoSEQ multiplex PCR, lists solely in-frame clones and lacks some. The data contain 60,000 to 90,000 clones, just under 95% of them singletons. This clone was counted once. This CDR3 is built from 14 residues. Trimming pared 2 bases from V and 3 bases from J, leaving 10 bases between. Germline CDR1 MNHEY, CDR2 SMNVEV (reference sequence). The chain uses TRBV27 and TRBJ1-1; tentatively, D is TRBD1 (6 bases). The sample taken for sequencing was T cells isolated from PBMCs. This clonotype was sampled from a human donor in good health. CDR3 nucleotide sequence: TGTGCCAGCAGTTTACTAGGGGGGGACACTGAAGCTTTCTTT. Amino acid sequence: CASSLLGGDTEAFF.